This TCR beta chain emerged from a study of graft-versus-host responses after intestinal transplantation. Overall study results and limits: Ileal or blood samples showed some GvH clones first, and such clones were also found in recipient marrow.

Profiling relied on immunoSEQ multiplex PCR, and the TCRdb table lists in-frame clones only, not all of them. This table holds roughly 77,000 clones, 70% to 90% found once. About this clone itself: Antigen: not known.

Trimming took 7 bases from V and 1 from J; bases not matched to a gene: 11. This CDR3 comprises 15 residues. From germline, CDR1 is SQVTM and CDR2 ANQGSEA. The sequenced sample was unstimulated CD8+ T cells sorted from spleen or lymph node cells, obtained before intestinal transplant. The clonotype comes from a human donor who received an intestinal transplant. The chain carries TRBV29-1 and TRBJ1-2, with 8 bases matching TRBD1. DNA of the CDR3: TGCAGCGCCTACTACAGGGGGGAAATTAACTATGGCTACACCTTC. Protein sequence: CSAYYRGEINYGYTF.